This T cell receptor beta chain was captured by sequencing in a study of radiation and T cells in renal cell carcinoma. The time point is: blood 2 weeks post-SBRT. The treatment is: 15 Gy SBRT to primary tumor, nephrectomy 4 weeks later. This CDR3 spans 16 amino acids. Germline V gene sequence: CDR1 MGHRA, CDR2 YSYEKL. Trimming removed 1 base from V and 1 base from J, with 11 bases in between. Profiled with immunoSEQ multiplex PCR; TCRdb holds only in-frame clones, not every one. The sample holds roughly 130,000 clones, 81% seen once. V is TRBV4-1 and J is TRBJ2-1; D not resolved. The sample was blood, taken from a patient whose treatment included radiotherapy and nephrectomy. The clonotype comes from a woman aged 55-75 years with renal cell carcinoma. CDR3 bases: TGCGCCAGCAGCCAAGGCTTAGTGGGATCCTACAATGAGCAGTTCTTC. Translated, it gives CASSQGLVGSYNEQFF.